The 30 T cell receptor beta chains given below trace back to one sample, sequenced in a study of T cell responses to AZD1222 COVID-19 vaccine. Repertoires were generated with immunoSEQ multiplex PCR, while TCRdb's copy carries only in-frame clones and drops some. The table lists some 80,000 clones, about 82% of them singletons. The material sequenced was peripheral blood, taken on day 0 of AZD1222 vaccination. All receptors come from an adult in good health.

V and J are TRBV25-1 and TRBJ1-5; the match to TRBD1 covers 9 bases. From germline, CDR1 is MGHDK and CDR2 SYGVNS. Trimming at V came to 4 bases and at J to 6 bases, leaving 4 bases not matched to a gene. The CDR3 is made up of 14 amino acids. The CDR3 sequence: CASSAGQGSQPQHF. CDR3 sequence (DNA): TGTGCCAGCAGTGCGGGACAGGGAAGTCAGCCCCAGCATTTT.

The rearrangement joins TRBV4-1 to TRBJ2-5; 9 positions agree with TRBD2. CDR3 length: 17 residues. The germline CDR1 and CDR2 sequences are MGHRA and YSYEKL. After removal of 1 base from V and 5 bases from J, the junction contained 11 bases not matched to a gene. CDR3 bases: TGCGCCAGCAGCCAAGCCCGCGGGGGGGCACTTGTCGAGACCCAGTACTTC. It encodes CASSQARGGALVETQYF.

CDR3 residues: CASSLSRGNNSPLHF. CDR3 coding DNA: TGTGCCAGCAGCTTGTCAAGGGGTAATAATTCACCCCTCCACTTT. The rearrangement links TRBV5-5 to TRBJ1-6; TRBD1 might be the D (5 bases). V lost 1 base and J 5 bases, leaving 10 bases between the germline ends. CDR3 length: 15 residues. Germline CDR1 reads SGHKS; CDR2 reads YYEKEE (reference sequence). The full variable domain, rest sourced from reference TRBV5-5 and TRBJ1-6, is DAGVTQSPTHLIKTRGQQVTLRCSPISGHKSVSWYQQVLGQGPQFIFQYYEKEERGRGNFPDRFSARQFPNYSSELNVNALLLGDSALYLCASSLSRGNNSPLHFGNGTRLTVT.

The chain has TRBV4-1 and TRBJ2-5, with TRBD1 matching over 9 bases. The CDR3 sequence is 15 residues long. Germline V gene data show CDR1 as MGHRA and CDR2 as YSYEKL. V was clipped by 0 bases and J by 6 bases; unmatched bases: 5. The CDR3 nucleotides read TGCGCCAGCAGCCAAGATCGGGGACAGGGAAAGACCCAGTACTTC. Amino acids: CASSQDRGQGKTQYF.

The CDR3 here is CASSRTGQPANYGYTF. CDR3 bases: TGTGCCAGCAGCCGGACGGGACAGCCAGCTAACTATGGCTACACCTTC. J is TRBJ1-2 and V is TRBV3-1 (or the pseudogene TRBV3-2), with TRBD1 identical over 7 bases. Trimming at V came to 4 bases and at J to 0 bases, leaving 8 bases not matched to a gene. CDR1 is LGHDT and CDR2 is YNNKEL in the germline V gene (reference sequence). The CDR3 totals 16 residues.

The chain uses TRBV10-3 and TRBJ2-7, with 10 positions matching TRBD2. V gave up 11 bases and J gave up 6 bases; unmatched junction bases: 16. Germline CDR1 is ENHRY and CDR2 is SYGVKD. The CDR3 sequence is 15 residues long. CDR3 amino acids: CASRDPSGRASEQYF. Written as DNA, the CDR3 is TGTGCCTCCCGAGACCCCAGCGGGAGGGCGTCCGAGCAGTACTTC.

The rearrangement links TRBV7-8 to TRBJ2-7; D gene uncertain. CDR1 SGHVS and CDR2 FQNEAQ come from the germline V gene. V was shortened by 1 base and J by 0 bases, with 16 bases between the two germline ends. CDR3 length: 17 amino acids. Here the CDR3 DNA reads TGTGCCAGCAGCTTAGTGGTGGGAAGGGCTAGCTCCTACGAGCAGTACTTC. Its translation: CASSLVVGRASSYEQYF.

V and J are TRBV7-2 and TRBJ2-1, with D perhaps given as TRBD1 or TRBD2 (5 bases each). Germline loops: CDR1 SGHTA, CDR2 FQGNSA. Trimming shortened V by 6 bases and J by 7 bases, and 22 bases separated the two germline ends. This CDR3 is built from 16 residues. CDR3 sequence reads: CASSGVGTTLWNEQFF. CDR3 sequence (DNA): TGTGCCAGCAGTGGAGTAGGGACCACCCTTTGGAATGAGCAGTTCTTC.

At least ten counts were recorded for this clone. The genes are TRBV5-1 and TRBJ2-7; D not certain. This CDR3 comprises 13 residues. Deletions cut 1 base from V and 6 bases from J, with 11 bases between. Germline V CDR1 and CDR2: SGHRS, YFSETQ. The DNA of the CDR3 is TGCGCCAGCAGCTTGAGGACGGCCGGCGAGCAGTACTTC. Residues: CASSLRTAGEQYF.

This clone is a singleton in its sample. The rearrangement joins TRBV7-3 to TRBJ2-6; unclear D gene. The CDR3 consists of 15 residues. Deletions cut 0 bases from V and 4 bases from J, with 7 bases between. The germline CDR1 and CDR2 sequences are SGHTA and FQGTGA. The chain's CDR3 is CASSLTGSGANVLTF. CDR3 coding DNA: TGTGCCAGCAGCTTAACGGGGTCCGGGGCCAACGTCCTGACTTTC. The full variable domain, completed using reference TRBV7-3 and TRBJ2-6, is GAGVSQTPSNKVTEKGKYVELRCDPISGHTALYWYRQSLGQGPEFLIYFQGTGAADDSGLPNDRFFAVRPEGSVSTLKIQRTERGDSAVYLCASSLTGSGANVLTFGAGSRLTVL.

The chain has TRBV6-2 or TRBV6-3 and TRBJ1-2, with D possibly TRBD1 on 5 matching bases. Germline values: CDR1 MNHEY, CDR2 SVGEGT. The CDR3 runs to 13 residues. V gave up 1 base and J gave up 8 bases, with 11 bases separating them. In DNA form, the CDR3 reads TGTGCCAGCAGTTACTACCGACAGACGGGCTACACCTTC. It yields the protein CASSYYRQTGYTF.

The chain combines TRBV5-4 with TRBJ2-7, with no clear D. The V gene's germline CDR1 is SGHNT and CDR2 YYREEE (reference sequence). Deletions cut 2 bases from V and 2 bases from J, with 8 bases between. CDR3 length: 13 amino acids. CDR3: CASSFGATYEQYF. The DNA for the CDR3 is TGTGCCAGCAGCTTCGGAGCAACCTACGAGCAGTACTTC.

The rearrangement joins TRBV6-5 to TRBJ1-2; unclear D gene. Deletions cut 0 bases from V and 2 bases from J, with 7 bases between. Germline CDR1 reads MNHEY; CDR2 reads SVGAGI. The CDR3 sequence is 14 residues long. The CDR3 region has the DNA TGTGCCAGCAGTTACTCGGGCCAGAACTATGGCTACACCTTC. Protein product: CASSYSGQNYGYTF.

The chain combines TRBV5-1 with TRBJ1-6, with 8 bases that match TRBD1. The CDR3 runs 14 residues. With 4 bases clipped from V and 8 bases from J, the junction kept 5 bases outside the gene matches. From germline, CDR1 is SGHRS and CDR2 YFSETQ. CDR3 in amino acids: CASSPGTGDSPLHF. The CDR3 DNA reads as TGCGCCAGCAGCCCCGGGACAGGAGATTCACCCCTCCACTTT.

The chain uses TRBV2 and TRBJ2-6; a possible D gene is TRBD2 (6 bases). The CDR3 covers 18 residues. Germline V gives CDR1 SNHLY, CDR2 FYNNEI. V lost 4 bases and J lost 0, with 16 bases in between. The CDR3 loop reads CASSVVPGRLSGANVLTF. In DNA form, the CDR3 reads TGTGCCAGCAGTGTTGTACCAGGGAGGCTCTCTGGGGCCAACGTCCTGACTTTC.

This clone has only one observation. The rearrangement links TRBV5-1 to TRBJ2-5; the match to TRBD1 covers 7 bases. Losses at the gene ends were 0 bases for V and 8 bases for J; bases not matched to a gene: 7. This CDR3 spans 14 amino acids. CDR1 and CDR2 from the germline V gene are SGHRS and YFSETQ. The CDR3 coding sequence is TGCGCCAGCAGCTTGGGACAGGGCGGCGGAACCCAGTACTTC. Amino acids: CASSLGQGGGTQYF.

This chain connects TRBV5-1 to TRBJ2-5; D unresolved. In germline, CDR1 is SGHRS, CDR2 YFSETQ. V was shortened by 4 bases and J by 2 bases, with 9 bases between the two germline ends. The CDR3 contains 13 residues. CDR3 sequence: CASSREVQETQYF. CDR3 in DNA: TGCGCCAGCAGCCGAGAGGTTCAAGAGACCCAGTACTTC.

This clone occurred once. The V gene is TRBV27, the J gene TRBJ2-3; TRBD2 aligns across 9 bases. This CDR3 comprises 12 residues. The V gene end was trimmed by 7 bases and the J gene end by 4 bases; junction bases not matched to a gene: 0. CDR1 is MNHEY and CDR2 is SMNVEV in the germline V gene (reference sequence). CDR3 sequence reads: CASKRGADTQYF. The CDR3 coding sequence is TGTGCCAGCAAGCGGGGGGCAGATACGCAGTATTTT.

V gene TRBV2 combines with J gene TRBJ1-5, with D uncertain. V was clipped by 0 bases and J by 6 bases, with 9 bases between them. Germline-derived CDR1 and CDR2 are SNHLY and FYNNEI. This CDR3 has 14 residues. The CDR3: CASSEAYGFQPQHF. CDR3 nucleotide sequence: TGTGCCAGCAGTGAAGCGTATGGGTTTCAGCCCCAGCATTTT.

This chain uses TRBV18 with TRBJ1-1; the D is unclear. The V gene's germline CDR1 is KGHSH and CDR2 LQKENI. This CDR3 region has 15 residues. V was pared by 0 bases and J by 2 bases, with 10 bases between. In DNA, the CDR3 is TGTGCCAGCTCACCACCAGGTCCGCCCAACACTGAAGCTTTCTTT. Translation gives CASSPPGPPNTEAFF.

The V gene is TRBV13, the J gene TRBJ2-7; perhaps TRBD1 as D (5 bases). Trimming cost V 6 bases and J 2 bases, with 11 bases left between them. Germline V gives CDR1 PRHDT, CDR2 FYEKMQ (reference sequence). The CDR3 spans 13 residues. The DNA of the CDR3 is TGTGCCAGCAGACAAGGGGCCCCCTACGAGCAGTACTTC. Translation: CASRQGAPYEQYF.

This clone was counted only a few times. In nucleotides, the CDR3 is TGTGCCAGCAGCTTAGGCCGGGACAGGGGATCCCCCCTGGAGCAGTACTTC. Encoded protein: CASSLGRDRGSPLEQYF. V gene TRBV7-6 combines with J gene TRBJ2-7; TRBD1 matches 10 bases. The CDR3 consists of 17 residues. With 1 base clipped from V and 7 bases from J, the junction kept 13 bases outside the gene matches. Germline CDR1 is SGHVS and CDR2 is FNYEAQ.

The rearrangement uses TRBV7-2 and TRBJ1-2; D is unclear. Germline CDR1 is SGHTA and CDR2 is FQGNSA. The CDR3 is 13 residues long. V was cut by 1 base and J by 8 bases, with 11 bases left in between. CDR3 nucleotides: TGTGCCAGCAGCTTAGACCCCCTGGGCGGCTACACCTTC. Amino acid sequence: CASSLDPLGGYTF.

The CDR3 region is CASSSGQGEQPQHF. In DNA form, the CDR3 reads TGCGCCAGCAGCTCGGGACAGGGTGAGCAGCCCCAGCATTTT. The gene calls are TRBV5-1 and TRBJ1-5, with 9 bases identical to TRBD1. This CDR3 is 14 amino acids long. J lost 7 bases, V lost 3 bases, and 5 bases had no gene match. CDR1 and CDR2 from the germline V gene are SGHRS and YFSETQ. Variable domain in full (rest from reference TRBV5-1 and TRBJ1-5): KAGVTQTPRYLIKTRGQQVTLSCSPISGHRSVSWYQQTPGQGLQFLFEYFSETQRNKGNFPGRFSGRQFSNSRSEMNVSTLELGDSALYLCASSSGQGEQPQHFGDGTRLSIL.

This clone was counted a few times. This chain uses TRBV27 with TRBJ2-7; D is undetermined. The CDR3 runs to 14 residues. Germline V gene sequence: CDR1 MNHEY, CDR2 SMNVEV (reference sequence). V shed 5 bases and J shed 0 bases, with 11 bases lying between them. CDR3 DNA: TGTGCCAGCAGTCCCCAGACGCTCTCCTACGAGCAGTACTTC. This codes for CASSPQTLSYEQYF.

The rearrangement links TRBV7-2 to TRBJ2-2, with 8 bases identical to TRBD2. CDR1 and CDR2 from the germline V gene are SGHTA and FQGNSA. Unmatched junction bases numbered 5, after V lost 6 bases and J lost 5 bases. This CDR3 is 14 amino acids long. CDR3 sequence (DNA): TGTGCCAGCAGTTTAAGCGGGGGAACCGGGGAGCTGTTTTTT. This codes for CASSLSGGTGELFF. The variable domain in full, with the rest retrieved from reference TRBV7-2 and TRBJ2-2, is GAGVSQSPSNKVTEKGKDVELRCDPISGHTALYWYRQSLGQGLEFLIYFQGNSAPDKSGLPSDRFSAERTGGSVSTLTIQRTQQEDSAVYLCASSLSGGTGELFFGEGSRLTVL.

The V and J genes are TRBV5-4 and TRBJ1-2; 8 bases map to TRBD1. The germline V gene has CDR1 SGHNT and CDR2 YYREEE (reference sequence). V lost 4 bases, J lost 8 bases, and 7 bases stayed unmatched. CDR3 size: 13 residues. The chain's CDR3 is CASSPGQGNGYTF. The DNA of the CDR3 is TGTGCCAGCAGCCCCGGACAGGGTAACGGCTACACCTTC.

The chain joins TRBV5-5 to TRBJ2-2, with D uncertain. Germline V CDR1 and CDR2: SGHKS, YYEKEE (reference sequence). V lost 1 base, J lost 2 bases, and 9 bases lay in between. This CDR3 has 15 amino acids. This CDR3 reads CASSLIGSNTGELFF. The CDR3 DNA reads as TGTGCCAGCAGCTTGATAGGCAGCAACACCGGGGAGCTGTTTTTT.

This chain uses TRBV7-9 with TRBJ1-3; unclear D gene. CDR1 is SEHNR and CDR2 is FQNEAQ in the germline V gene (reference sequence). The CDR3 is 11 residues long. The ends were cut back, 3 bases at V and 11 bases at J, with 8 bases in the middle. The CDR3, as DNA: TGTGCCAGCAGCTTCCCCGGGCCCATATATTTT. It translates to CASSFPGPIYF.

The CDR3, as DNA: TGCGCCAGCAGTGATGCACAGGGTTGGACCGGGGAGCTGTTTTTT. Amino acid sequence: CASSDAQGWTGELFF. V and J are TRBV10-1 and TRBJ2-2, with D maybe TRBD1 (6 bases). Per germline, CDR1 WNHNN and CDR2 SYGVQD (reference sequence). The CDR3 runs 15 residues. The ends were cut back, 3 bases at V and 5 bases at J, with 13 bases in the middle.